A selection of T cell receptor beta chains follows, all from one sample in a study of control samples from healthy donors and cancer patients. The repertoire was sequenced with immunoSEQ multiplex PCR; TCRdb's copy has only in-frame clones and lacks some. The data hold roughly 83,000 clones, with more than 75% observed a single time. The sequencing sample was made of blood. The receptors here all came from a woman in her fifties or sixties in good health. CDR3s include the opening cysteine and the closing phenylalanine or tryptophan. D genes are given only for firm matches. Clone size, where shown, is once, few, many, or a class for clones that have expanded.

TRBV18	TRBJ1-1	-	-	TGTGCCACCCTTTCTGACAGGCTGAACACTGAAGCTTTCTTT	CATLSDRLNTEAFF
TRBV11-2	TRBJ1-2	-	-	TGTGCCAGCAGCCCAACAAAAAACTATGGCTACACCTTC	CASSPTKNYGYTF
TRBV13	TRBJ2-7	-	-	TGTGCCAGCAGCTTAGCTTTCGGGGACGAGCAGTACTTC	CASSLAFGDEQYF
TRBV10-3	TRBJ1-4	-	-	TGTGCCATCAGTGAGGGCCCTAAGGAAAAACTGTTTTTT	CAISEGPKEKLFF
TRBV12-3/TRBV12-4	TRBJ1-1	-	-	TGTGCCAGCACCTACCGCCGGCAGAAAGAAGCTTTCTTT	CASTYRRQKEAFF
TRBV5-5	TRBJ2-3	-	-	TGTGCCAGCAGCACCGTAGCGGTGGATACGCAGTATTTT	CASSTVAVDTQYF
TRBV6-5	TRBJ1-2	TRBD1	-	TGTGCCAGCAGTTATCCCGAGGGACAGGGCTATGGCTACACCTTC	CASSYPEGQGYGYTF
TRBV5-1	TRBJ1-1	-	-	TGCGCCAGCAGCGCAACAAACACTGAAGCTTTCTTT	CASSATNTEAFF
TRBV4-2	TRBJ1-2	-	-	TGTGCCAGCAGCCAAGATGGCAACTATGGCTACACCTTC	CASSQDGNYGYTF
TRBV29-1	TRBJ2-5	-	-	TGCAGCGTTCGGGGGGCTTACGAGACCCAGTACTTC	CSVRGAYETQYF
TRBV10-3	TRBJ2-2	TRBD1	-	TGTGCCACTGGACAGGGGGCACGTGCCGGGGAGCTGTTTTTT	CATGQGARAGELFF
TRBV2	TRBJ2-1	TRBD2	-	TGTGCCAGCAGGGGGACTAGCGGAAATTACAATGAGCAGTTCTTC	CASRGTSGNYNEQFF
TRBV19	TRBJ1-5	-	-	TGTGCCAGTAGTCTGGGCAGGGGCAGCAATCAGCCCCAGCATTTT	CASSLGRGSNQPQHF
TRBV2	TRBJ2-5	-	-	TGTGCCAGCAGTGAAGGTCTACGGGAGACCCAGTACTTC	CASSEGLRETQYF
TRBV6-5	TRBJ2-7	-	few	TGTGCCAGCAGGGGGGAGTACTCCTACGAGCAGTACTTC	CASRGEYSYEQYF
TRBV6-6	TRBJ2-2	-	-	TGTGCCAGCAGTTACGACACAGGAGGGGAGCTGTTTTTT	CASSYDTGGELFF
TRBV7-2	TRBJ2-5	-	few	TGTGCCAGCAGCTTATCTCCGCAAGAGACCCAGTACTTC	CASSLSPQETQYF
TRBV7-9	TRBJ1-2	TRBD1	-	TGTGCCAGCAGCGGTGACAGGGGCAACTATGGCTACACCTTC	CASSGDRGNYGYTF
TRBV3-1/TRBV3-2	TRBJ2-5	-	-	TGTGCCAGCAGCCAAGACTTGATTCAAGAGACCCAGTACTTC	CASSQDLIQETQYF
TRBV18	TRBJ2-7	-	few	TGTGCCAGCTCACCGACACCCCTCGAGCAGTACTTC	CASSPTPLEQYF
TRBV6-1	TRBJ2-7	-	-	TGTGCCAGCAGTGAAGGGGTTAATTACGAGCAGTACTTC	CASSEGVNYEQYF
TRBV29-1	TRBJ2-3	TRBD1	-	TGCAGCGTCGAGGGACAGGGAAGCGCAGATACGCAGTATTTT	CSVEGQGSADTQYF
TRBV7-8	TRBJ2-3	-	-	TGTGCCAGCAGCCATACCTCATTCCGTGCAGCTAGCACAGATACGCAGTATTTT	CASSHTSFRAASTDTQYF
TRBV19	TRBJ2-6	-	-	TGTGCCAGCGGACGGCCCTCTGGGGCCAACGTCCTGACTTTC	CASGRPSGANVLTF
TRBV6-5	TRBJ2-3	-	-	TGTGCCAGCAGCTTCCGGGCATCAGATACGCAGTATTTT	CASSFRASDTQYF
TRBV4-3	TRBJ1-2	TRBD1	-	TGCGCCAGCAGCCAGGGACAGGGGGCGCTTGGCTACACCTTC	CASSQGQGALGYTF
TRBV6-5	TRBJ1-2	-	-	TGTGCCAGCCCTAGGGGGGCTAACTATGGCTACACCTTC	CASPRGANYGYTF
TRBV11-2	TRBJ2-1	TRBD1	-	TGTGCCAGCAGGGGACAGGGGTCCTACAATGAGCAGTTCTTC	CASRGQGSYNEQFF
TRBV5-4	TRBJ2-2	-	-	TGTGCCAGCAGCTCGGGCAGCACCGGGGAGCTGTTTTTT	CASSSGSTGELFF
TRBV24-1	TRBJ2-3	-	-	TGTGCCACCAGTCTGGGGGAGCTGGACCCTCGTCAGTATTTT	CATSLGELDPRQYF
TRBV11-2	TRBJ2-7	-	few	TGTGCCAGCAGCTTAGATCGCACAAGCTCCTACGAGCAGTACTTC	CASSLDRTSSYEQYF
TRBV4-1	TRBJ1-1	TRBD1	-	TGCGCCAGCAGCCGCAGGGGGGGCCAGCAGAACACTGAAGCTTTCTTT	CASSRRGGQQNTEAFF
TRBV6-6	TRBJ1-4	-	-	TGTGCCAGCAGAGGGACTACAGCAACTAATGAAAAACTGTTTTTT	CASRGTTATNEKLFF
TRBV10-3	TRBJ1-4	-	-	TGTGCCATCAGTGAGGGAAGGGGCTCGGAAAAACTGTTTTTT	CAISEGRGSEKLFF
TRBV27	TRBJ1-2	TRBD1	-	TGTGCCAGCAGTCCCGTTCCCCCGGGAGGGGGCAACTATGGCTACACCTTC	CASSPVPPGGGNYGYTF
TRBV2	TRBJ2-7	TRBD1	-	TGTGCCAGCGGGGGTGGGACAGGGGTTGGAGAGCAGTACTTC	CASGGGTGVGEQYF
TRBV27	TRBJ2-5	-	-	TGTGCCAGCAGTACCAGGGTGGGAGAGACCCAGTACTTC	CASSTRVGETQYF
TRBV3-1/TRBV3-2	TRBJ1-6	-	-	TGTGCCAGCAGCCAAGGTCGCACAGGGCGGTGGATTAATTCACCCCTCCACTTT	CASSQGRTGRWINSPLHF
TRBV19	TRBJ1-2	TRBD1	-	TGTGCCAGTTGTACCCCTACGGCAGGGGGTTATGGCTACACCTTC	CASCTPTAGGYGYTF
TRBV6-1	TRBJ1-1	-	-	TGTGCCAGCAGTGAAGCGCTTCGGGGTGAAGCTTTCTTT	CASSEALRGEAFF